Following are 20 T cell receptor beta chains from one sample sequenced in a study of CD8 T cells in Susac syndrome. Reverse transcription of about 0.45 to 1 ug RNA was carried out with random hexamers. TCRdb reanalysed the immunoSEQ multiplex PCR reads using MiXCR and keeps one entry per CDR3 protein. Of around 190,000 distinct CDR3 sequences in the sample, roughly 95% were seen once. Sequenced input: CD4+ T cells from PBMCs. These receptors were taken from a human donor in good health.

The genes are TRBV20-1 and TRBJ2-5, with D possibly TRBD2 on 6 matching bases. The germline gives CDR1 DFQATT, CDR2 SNEGSKA (reference sequence). V gave up 5 bases and J gave up 2 bases, with 9 bases separating them. The CDR3 spans 12 residues. CDR3 DNA sequence: TGCAGTGCTCGGGACTTTCAAGAGACCCAGTACTTC. This sequence encodes CSARDFQETQYF.

This chain links TRBV20-1 with TRBJ1-5; D is undetermined. The CDR3 is 11 residues long. The V gene's germline CDR1 is DFQATT and CDR2 SNEGSKA (reference sequence). V gave up 1 base and J gave up 10 bases, with 8 bases separating them. CDR3 amino acids: CSARGPGPQHF. As DNA, the CDR3 is TGCAGTGCTAGAGGGCCGGGACCCCAGCATTTT.

The chain recombines TRBV4-3 with TRBJ1-5; the D is unclear. CDR1 and CDR2 (germline): LGHNA, YSLEER. The CDR3 consists of 13 residues. V was clipped by 0 bases and J by 5 bases, with 5 bases between them. DNA for the CDR3: TGCGCCAGCAGCCAAGAGAGTTATCAGCCCCAGCATTTT. Encoded protein: CASSQESYQPQHF.

The V and J genes are TRBV9 and TRBJ2-7; TRBD1 or TRBD2 may be the D gene (5 bases each). Per the germline V gene, CDR1 is SGDLS and CDR2 is YYNGEE. Trimming removed 4 bases at V and 5 bases at J, with 13 bases between. The CDR3 is 13 amino acids. CDR3 sequence reads: CASSRGDGDEQYV. CDR3 nucleotide sequence: TGTGCCAGCAGCCGAGGGGACGGCGACGAGCAGTACGTC.

This clonotype is a singleton in its sample. The V call is TRBV20-1, the J call TRBJ1-5, with a possible D match to TRBD1 (6 bases). The germline V gene has CDR1 DFQATT and CDR2 SNEGSKA (reference sequence). V shed 4 bases and J shed 7 bases, with 17 bases lying between them. The CDR3 loop spans 14 amino acids. The CDR3 loop is CSATGRDTQQPQHF. DNA of the CDR3: TGCAGTGCTACCGGCCGGGACACGCAACAGCCCCAGCATTTT.

V gene TRBV12-3 or TRBV12-4 combines with J gene TRBJ2-7, with unresolved D. V was clipped by 7 bases and J by 3 bases, with 16 bases between them. This CDR3 has 14 amino acids. The CDR3 protein is CASTPPLTSYEQYF. As DNA, the CDR3 is TGTGCCAGCACCCCCCCTCTGACGAGCTACGAGCAGTACTTC.

This rearrangement joins TRBV9 to TRBJ2-1; D is ambiguous. The CDR3 loop spans 15 amino acids. V lost 0 bases, J lost 7 bases, and 14 bases lay in between. Germline V gene data show CDR1 as SGDLS and CDR2 as YYNGEE. This chain's CDR3 is CASSVAVTFVNEQFF. CDR3 sequence (DNA): TGTGCCAGCAGCGTAGCGGTTACCTTCGTGAATGAGCAGTTCTTC.

The chain recombines TRBV28 with TRBJ2-1; weak D call: TRBD2 (6 bases). Germline lookup yields CDR1 MDHEN and CDR2 SYDVKM. V lost 5 bases to trimming and J lost 9 bases, with 17 bases between them. The CDR3 covers 14 residues. The CDR3 loop reads CASSPRRAPGEQFF. CDR3 bases: TGTGCCAGCAGTCCAAGGAGGGCCCCCGGTGAGCAGTTCTTC.

The rearrangement links TRBV29-1 to TRBJ2-7, with no clear D. The CDR3 extends over 11 amino acids. Germline V gene lookup returns CDR1 SQVTM and CDR2 ANQGSEA. Trimming took 3 bases from V and 7 from J, leaving 10 bases between them. For the CDR3, the DNA is TGCAGCGTTGAGGTCAGGTTGGAGCAGTACTTC. Translated, it gives CSVEVRLEQYF.

The chain carries TRBV25-1 and TRBJ2-1; 7 bases match TRBD2. The germline V gene encodes CDR1 MGHDK and CDR2 SYGVNS. The CDR3 length is 15 residues. With V trimmed by 1 base and J by 8 bases, 8 bases remained unmatched. The DNA of the CDR3 is TGTGCCAGCAGTGAATTTGCTAGGGGAGGGGATGAGCAGTTCTTC. As protein: CASSEFARGGDEQFF.

V is TRBV20-1 and J is TRBJ1-6; TRBD1 matches 7 bases. CDR1 is DFQATT and CDR2 is SNEGSKA in the germline V gene (reference sequence). The CDR3 has 14 residues. The J segment lost 11 bases and the V segment lost 1 base, leaving 8 bases of the junction unmatched. DNA of the CDR3: TGCAGTGCTAGAGCGACAGGGTCCATCGCACCCCTCCACTTT. The encoded protein is CSARATGSIAPLHF.

The chain joins TRBV12-3 or TRBV12-4 to TRBJ1-5; a possible D gene is TRBD1 (6 bases). Trimming stripped 5 bases from V and 5 bases from J, with 10 bases between. The length of the CDR3 is 13 residues. CDR3 nucleotides: TGTGCCAGCAGTCGACAGGAGGATCAGCCCCAGCATTTT. Its translation: CASSRQEDQPQHF.

V usage is TRBV12-3 or TRBV12-4 and J usage is TRBJ2-2; 11 nucleotides align to TRBD2. With V trimmed by 3 bases and J by 5 bases, 8 bases remained unmatched. The CDR3 runs to 17 residues. The CDR3 is CASSFDPSGGFTGELFF. CDR3 in DNA: TGTGCCAGCAGTTTTGATCCTAGCGGGGGGTTTACCGGGGAGCTGTTTTTT.

The V call is TRBV28, the J call TRBJ2-5; 7 bases agree with TRBD1. J gave up 7 bases and V 5 bases, and 10 bases lay outside the gene matches. Looked up from germline, CDR1 is MDHEN and CDR2 is SYDVKM. There are 14 residues in the CDR3. In DNA, the CDR3 is TGTGCCAGCAGTCCCGGGACAGCTCCGCCGACCCAGTACTTC. This sequence encodes CASSPGTAPPTQYF.

V usage is TRBV7-9 and J usage is TRBJ2-3; TRBD2 matches at 10 bases. V shed 11 bases, J shed 0 bases, and the junction held 11 bases outside the gene matches. This CDR3 is built from 16 residues. CDR1 is SEHNR, CDR2 FQNEAQ, per germline (reference sequence). For the CDR3, the DNA is TGTGCCGGCGTAGCCGGACTAGCGGCTAGCACAGATACGCAGTATTTT. Protein: CAGVAGLAASTDTQYF.

V usage is TRBV7-9 and J usage is TRBJ1-5, with 8 bases fitting TRBD1. The CDR3 is 17 residues long. Germline V gene data show CDR1 as SEHNR and CDR2 as FQNEAQ (reference sequence). V dropped 1 base and J dropped 6; count of bases not matched to a gene: 11. CDR3 protein: CASSLGGQAFRFQPQHF. CDR3 nucleotides: TGTGCCAGCAGCTTAGGGGGACAGGCTTTTAGGTTTCAGCCCCAGCATTTT.

The gene calls are TRBV19 and TRBJ2-3, with TRBD2 matching over 9 bases. Per the germline V gene, CDR1 is LNHDA and CDR2 is SQIVND (reference sequence). Trimming at V came to 9 bases and at J to 5 bases, leaving 9 bases not matched to a gene. This CDR3 spans 14 amino acids. In nucleotides, the CDR3 is TGTGCCAGCCGTAGCGGGAGCGTTATAGATACGCAGTATTTT. Translating gives CASRSGSVIDTQYF.

This sequence joins TRBV30 and TRBJ2-1; D possibly corresponds to TRBD1 (5 bases). The germline gives CDR1 GTSNPN, CDR2 SVGIG (reference sequence). Between the trimmed V and J ends, which lost 1 base and 7 bases, there was a span of 17 bases. CDR3 length equals 15 residues. The CDR3: CAWSDKTGPRNEQFF. Here the CDR3 DNA reads TGTGCCTGGAGTGATAAAACAGGCCCCAGGAATGAGCAGTTCTTC.

The gene calls are TRBV29-1 and TRBJ2-7; TRBD2 matches at 9 bases. Germline V CDR1 and CDR2: SQVTM, ANQGSEA. J lost 1 base, V lost 4 bases, and 5 bases had no gene match. The CDR3 extends over 14 amino acids. CDR3 in amino acids: CSVADTSGSYEQYV. CDR3 nucleotide sequence: TGCAGCGTTGCGGATACTAGCGGGTCCTACGAGCAGTACGTC.

This clonotype was counted between two and nine times. This sequence joins TRBV29-1 and TRBJ1-4; tentatively, D is TRBD1 (5 bases). Germline loops: CDR1 SQVTM, CDR2 ANQGSEA. The CDR3 is made up of 11 amino acids. V gave up 2 bases and J gave up 8 bases, with 6 bases separating them. The CDR3 region is CSVERGEKLFF. CDR3 DNA sequence: TGCAGCGTTGAAAGGGGCGAAAAACTGTTTTTT.